The present entry profiles one TCR beta chain with its context. With a J-beta primer mix and a sample-barcoded 5' primer, a second PCR ran roughly 6 to 11 cycles. TCRdb passed the 5' RACE reads through MiXCR, listing each CDR3 protein once. The table lists hundreds of thousands of distinct CDR3 sequences, approximately 53% of them singletons. The data stem from a study of blood T cells in healthy people across ages. This CDR3 is built from 11 residues. In germline, CDR1 is SQVTM, CDR2 ANQGSEA. Deletions cut 6 bases from V and 8 bases from J, with 13 bases between. The sequence was obtained from a man older than 75 in good health. The rearrangement uses TRBV29-1 and TRBJ1-2; a possible D gene is TRBD1 (5 bases). The sequenced sample was blood. The CDR3 coding sequence is TGCAGCGTCGAGGGGCCGATGGGCTACACCTTC. Encoded protein: CSVEGPMGYTF.